The 7 T cell receptor beta chains in this list originate from one sample, sequenced in a study of PD-1 blockade in classical Hodgkin lymphoma. Time point meaning: cycle 4 day 1 (C4D1), after less than 7 weeks of nivolumab. Following autologous stem cell transplantation, relapse occurred in every patient, and exposure to brentuximab vedotin varied. Magnetic negative selection served to purify CD4+ T cells out of PBMCs that had been thawed. Method: immunoSEQ multiplex PCR; TCRdb's copy keeps in-frame clones and lacks some. The sample carries 25,000 or so clones, around 83% recorded once. Here the sequenced sample was CD4+ T cells from blood, taken before the fourth cycle of nivolumab. The origin of the receptors is a human donor with classical Hodgkin lymphoma.

The V and J genes are TRBV6-1 and TRBJ2-2, with 11 bases lining up with TRBD1. This CDR3 contains 15 residues. From germline, CDR1 is MNHNS and CDR2 SASEGT. V lost 8 bases and J lost 5; bases outside the gene matches: 7. The CDR3, as DNA: TGTGCCAGCTCAACGGACAGGGGGCGAACCGGGGAGCTGTTTTTT. It translates to CASSTDRGRTGELFF.

This clone was seen a handful of times. The chain joins TRBV19 to TRBJ2-1; D remains ambiguous. Germline V gene lookup returns CDR1 LNHDA and CDR2 SQIVND (reference sequence). V was trimmed by 6 bases and J by 8 bases, leaving 20 bases between them. There are 15 residues in the CDR3. The CDR3: CASSPADLDLDEQFF. CDR3 sequence (DNA): TGTGCCAGTAGCCCCGCGGACCTGGATTTGGATGAGCAGTTCTTC.

This chain links TRBV11-3 with TRBJ1-1; D call uncertain. V lost 3 bases, J lost 1 base, and 6 bases lay in between. This CDR3 is built from 13 residues. Germline lookup yields CDR1 SGHNT and CDR2 YENEEA. The chain's CDR3 is CASSLEPNTEAFF. CDR3 nucleotide sequence: TGTGCCAGCAGCTTGGAGCCGAACACTGAAGCTTTCTTT.

This clone was seen only a few times. The rearrangement uses TRBV6-1 and TRBJ2-3; tentative D call: TRBD1 (5 bases). V dropped 1 base and J dropped 2 bases, with 13 bases sitting between them. CDR3 size: 16 residues. Germline values: CDR1 MNHNS, CDR2 SASEGT. The CDR3 is CASSEGTHYLTDTQYF. In DNA, the CDR3 is TGTGCCAGCAGTGAAGGGACACACTACCTCACAGATACGCAGTATTTT.

This chain uses TRBV2 with TRBJ2-1; tentatively, D is TRBD1 (6 bases). Trimming removed 8 bases from V and 6 bases from J, with 11 bases in between. The CDR3 loop spans 12 amino acids. Germline V lookup: CDR1 SNHLY, CDR2 FYNNEI. This CDR3 reads CASGKGGNEQFF. CDR3 sequence (DNA): TGTGCCAGCGGTAAAGGGGGCAATGAGCAGTTCTTC.

This clone was observed a few times. The J gene is TRBJ2-1, the V gene TRBV7-2, with 9 bases aligning to TRBD2. The CDR3 sequence is 17 residues long. V trimming: 2 bases; J trimming: 6 bases; junction bases outside the gene matches: 11. CDR1 SGHTA and CDR2 FQGNSA come from the germline V gene. The CDR3 protein is CASSLYSGSGRGNEQFF. DNA for the CDR3: TGTGCCAGCAGCTTATATAGCGGGAGTGGTCGAGGCAATGAGCAGTTCTTC. The variable domain in full, completed from reference TRBV7-2 and TRBJ2-1, reads GAGVSQSPSNKVTEKGKDVELRCDPISGHTALYWYRQSLGQGLEFLIYFQGNSAPDKSGLPSDRFSAERTGGSVSTLTIQRTQQEDSAVYLCASSLYSGSGRGNEQFFGPGTRLTVL.

The rearrangement uses TRBV7-2 and TRBJ1-4, with a possible D match to TRBD1 (6 bases). Germline V CDR1 and CDR2: SGHTA, FQGNSA. This CDR3 comprises 15 residues. Deletions cut 5 bases from V and 2 bases from J, with 12 bases between. CDR3 residues: CASSTRGSTNEKLFF. The CDR3 DNA follows: TGTGCCAGCAGCACGAGGGGGTCGACTAATGAAAAACTGTTTTTT.